The following is a TCR beta chain sequence with its context. Sequencing was performed with immunoSEQ multiplex PCR; in TCRdb, only in-frame clones are kept and a portion is missing. The data show tens of thousands of clones, roughly nine tenths seen once. The data belong to a study of T cell clones after liver transplantation. Germline V CDR1 and CDR2: SEHNR, FQNEAQ (reference sequence). The CDR3 is 16 amino acids. V was cut by 5 bases and J by 2 bases, with 13 bases left in between. The chain carries TRBV7-9 and TRBJ2-6; D is uncertain. The material sequenced was CD8+ T cells from blood, taken 12 months after liver transplant. The clonotype originates from a human patient who received a liver transplant. The graft donor may have contributed some T cells. CDR3 sequence reads: CASSPSWGAGANVLTF. CDR3 DNA: TGTGCCAGCAGCCCGTCCTGGGGTGCTGGGGCCAACGTCCTGACTTTC.